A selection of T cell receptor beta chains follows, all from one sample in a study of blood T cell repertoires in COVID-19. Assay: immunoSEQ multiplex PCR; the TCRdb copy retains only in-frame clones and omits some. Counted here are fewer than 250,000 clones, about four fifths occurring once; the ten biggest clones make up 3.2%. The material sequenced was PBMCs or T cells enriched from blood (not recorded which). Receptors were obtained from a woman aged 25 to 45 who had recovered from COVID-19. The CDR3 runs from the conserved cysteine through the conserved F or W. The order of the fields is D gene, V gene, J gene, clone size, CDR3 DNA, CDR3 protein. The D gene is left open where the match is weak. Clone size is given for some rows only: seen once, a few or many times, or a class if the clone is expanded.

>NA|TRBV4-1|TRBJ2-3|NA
TGCGCCAGCAGCCAAACTAGCAGCCGCACAGATACGCAGTATTTT
CASSQTSSRTDTQYF
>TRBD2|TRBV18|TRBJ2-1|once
TGTGCCAGCTCACTCGCCCCTAGCGGGAGGGTCGTCGATGAGCAGTTCTTC
CASSLAPSGRVVDEQFF
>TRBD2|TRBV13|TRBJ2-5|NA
TGTGCCAGCAGCCAGGGGCGCGGGGGGAACAAGGGGACCCAGTACTTC
CASSQGRGGNKGTQYF
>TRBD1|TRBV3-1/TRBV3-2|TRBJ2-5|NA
TGTGCCAGCAGGCCGCTTGAGACAGGGCAAGAGACCCAGTACTTC
CASRPLETGQETQYF
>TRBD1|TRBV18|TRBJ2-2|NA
TGTGCCAGCTCACCAGCAAACCGGGACAGGGGTTTTACCGGGGAGCTGTTTTTT
CASSPANRDRGFTGELFF
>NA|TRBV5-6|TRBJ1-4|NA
TGTGCCAGCAGCTTGGAAGGGCCAGGGAATGAAAAACTGTTTTTT
CASSLEGPGNEKLFF
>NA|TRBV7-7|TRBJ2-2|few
TGTGCTAGCAGCTCCTCCACCGGGGAGCTGTTTTTT
CASSSSTGELFF
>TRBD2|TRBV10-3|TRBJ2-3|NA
TGTGCCATCAGTGAGTCGGGGAGGGGAGGGGATACGCAGTATTTT
CAISESGRGGDTQYF
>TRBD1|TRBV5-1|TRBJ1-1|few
TGCGCCAGCAGCACTGGACAGGGGACTCAAAGCACTGAAGCTTTCTTT
CASSTGQGTQSTEAFF
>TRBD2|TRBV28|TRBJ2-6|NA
TGTGCCAGCAGTTTAAAGGGCCCAGCGGGAGGTGGGGCCAACGTCCTGACTTTC
CASSLKGPAGGGANVLTF
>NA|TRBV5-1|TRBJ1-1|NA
TGCGCCAGCAGCTTGAAACAGCCCTCGAACACTGAAGCTTTCTTT
CASSLKQPSNTEAFF
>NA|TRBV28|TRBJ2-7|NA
TGTGCCAGCAGTTTAGGAGGAGGACAGCTTACCTACGAGCAGTACTTC
CASSLGGGQLTYEQYF